What follows are 28 T cell receptor beta chains derived from one specimen sequenced in a study of blood T cells in healthy people across ages. Primers used in a second PCR of roughly 7 to 12 cycles were a sample-barcoded 5' primer and a J-beta primer mix. A single record per CDR3 protein comes from TCRdb applying MiXCR to the 5' RACE reads. The sample lists about 670,000 distinct CDR3 sequences, over 40% occurring once. Sequenced input: blood. These receptors were taken from an elderly man in good health.

The V call is TRBV3-1, the J call TRBJ1-5, with a tentative D call TRBD1 (6 bases). This CDR3 comprises 14 residues. Germline lookup yields CDR1 LGHDT and CDR2 YNNKEL (reference sequence). V was pared by 4 bases and J by 7 bases, with 14 bases between. In DNA form, the CDR3 reads TGTGCCAGCAGCCGAGGGGGGTCCGAGCAGCCCCAGCATTTT. Protein: CASSRGGSEQPQHF.

The chain combines TRBV9 with TRBJ1-2, with 10 bases lining up with TRBD1. V was pared by 4 bases and J by 2 bases, with 5 bases of the junction left unmatched. CDR1 and CDR2 from the germline V gene are SGDLS and YYNGEE. This CDR3 spans 15 amino acids. Here the CDR3 reads CASSTRQGANYGYTF. Written as DNA, the CDR3 is TGTGCCAGCAGCACAAGACAGGGGGCAAACTATGGCTACACCTTC.

The chain recombines TRBV12-3 or TRBV12-4 with TRBJ2-5; possible D gene TRBD2, 5 bases. The length of the CDR3 is 14 residues. Trimming cost V 5 bases and J 7 bases, with 17 bases left between them. The CDR3 region is CASSIGTVGGTQYF. CDR3 in DNA: TGTGCCAGCAGTATCGGTACTGTTGGAGGGACCCAGTACTTC.

A few counts support this clonotype. The V and J genes are TRBV4-3 and TRBJ2-1; 12 positions match TRBD2. With 4 bases clipped from V and 7 bases from J, the junction kept 14 bases outside the gene matches. The CDR3 is made up of 18 amino acids. The germline V gene encodes CDR1 LGHNA and CDR2 YSLEER. The CDR3 region has the DNA TGCGCCAGCAGCCTCGATATTCCTAGCGGGAGGGCCGAAAATGAGCAGTTCTTC. This translates into CASSLDIPSGRAENEQFF.

The V call is TRBV12-3 or TRBV12-4, the J call TRBJ1-2; D remains unclear. The CDR3 has 12 residues. V was clipped by 4 bases and J by 1 base, with 4 bases between them. The CDR3 here is CASSYNNYGYTF. CDR3 bases: TGTGCCAGCAGTTACAATAACTATGGCTACACCTTC.

Details on this clonotype: This sequence may be a read error, since a much larger clone differs from it by one base. The chain recombines TRBV7-2 with TRBJ2-5; TRBD1 agrees at 8 bases. CDR1 is SGHTA and CDR2 is FQGNSA in the germline V gene. The V gene end was trimmed by 5 bases and the J gene end by 4 bases; junction bases not matched to a gene: 24. The CDR3 has 20 amino acids. CDR3: CASSTQFSAGTGLRGETQYF. As DNA, the CDR3 is TGTGCCAGCAGCACACAATTCTCCGCCGGGACAGGACTCAGAGGAGAGACCCAGTACTTC.

A remark on this clonotype: This may be a read error, as it is one base from a much larger clone. The V gene is TRBV2, the J gene TRBJ2-5, with 7 bases lining up with TRBD1. This CDR3 contains 15 residues. Germline CDR1 reads SNHLY; CDR2 reads FYNNEI. The CDR3 DNA reads as TGTGCCAGCAGAGGGGACAGTAGCGTCCCCTACGAGCAGTCCTTC. It specifies CASRGDSSVPYEQSF.

This sequence joins TRBV5-1 and TRBJ2-5, with 9 bases fitting TRBD2. V shed 6 bases and J 11 bases; nucleotides not matched to a gene: 17. CDR3 length: 15 amino acids. The germline V gene encodes CDR1 SGHRS and CDR2 YFSETQ. The chain's CDR3 is CASKPLAGEGNEQYF. The CDR3 bases are TGCGCCAGCAAGCCTTTAGCGGGAGAAGGTAATGAGCAGTACTTC.

DNA of the CDR3: TGTGCCAGCAGTCAACGGGAGAGCTCCTACAATGAGCAGTACTTC. Translating gives CASSQRESSYNEQYF. The chain carries TRBV6-5 and TRBJ2-1; TRBD2 might be the D (6 bases). The DNA end is more similar to TRBJ2-7, so the J call may be wrong. The CDR3 is made up of 15 amino acids. The germline V gene has CDR1 MNHEY and CDR2 SVGAGI.

The rearrangement links TRBV12-3 or TRBV12-4 to TRBJ1-6, with D hard to call. The CDR3 covers 14 residues. The V end was cut by 4 bases, the J end by 5 bases, with 9 bases between. In DNA form, the CDR3 reads TGTGCCAGCAGTTCAGACATCAATAATTCACCCCTCCACTTT. Translating it yields CASSSDINNSPLHF.

The rearrangement uses TRBV6-2 or TRBV6-3 and TRBJ2-5, with 7 bases lining up with TRBD1. This CDR3 comprises 13 residues. The germline gives CDR1 MNHEY, CDR2 SVGEGT. J lost 11 bases, V lost 5 bases, and 11 bases had no gene match. CDR3 sequence reads: CASSHAGTARQYF. The CDR3 DNA is TGTGCCAGCAGTCACGCCGGGACAGCGAGGCAGTACTTC.

This clonotype turned up a few times. The genes are TRBV7-2 and TRBJ2-5, with 8 bases fitting TRBD2. The CDR3 covers 14 residues. V lost 2 bases and J lost 6; bases outside the gene matches: 5. Germline CDR1 and CDR2: SGHTA and FQGNSA. Here the CDR3 reads CASSLSLAAKTQYF. The CDR3, as DNA: TGTGCCAGCAGCTTATCACTAGCGGCTAAGACCCAGTACTTC.

This clonotype was seen more than once but under ten times. J is TRBJ2-7 and V is TRBV11-3, with no clear D. V was cut by 1 base and J by 3 bases, with 10 bases left in between. Germline V gives CDR1 SGHNT, CDR2 YENEEA. The CDR3 runs 14 residues. Written as DNA, the CDR3 is TGTGCCAGCAGCTTAGGCCAGCCAGACTACGAGCAGTACTTC. Its protein is CASSLGQPDYEQYF.

The chain joins TRBV3-1 to TRBJ1-1; no reliable D call. CDR1 LGHDT and CDR2 YNNKEL come from the germline V gene (reference sequence). V was cut by 4 bases and J by 6 bases, with 15 bases left in between. This CDR3 spans 14 amino acids. CDR3 DNA: TGTGCCAGCAGCCGCGAGTGGGGAGATTCTGAAGCTTTCTTT. Translation: CASSREWGDSEAFF. The full variable domain, completed using reference TRBV3-1 and TRBJ1-1, is DTAVSQTPKYLVTQMGNDKSIKCEQNLGHDTMYWYKQDSKKFLKIMFSYNNKELIINETVPNRFSPKSPDKAHLNLHINSLELGDSAVYFCASSREWGDSEAFFGQGTRLTVV.

The chain recombines TRBV4-1 with TRBJ2-5, with 8 bases that match TRBD2. Unmatched junction bases numbered 14, after V lost 0 bases and J lost 5 bases. The CDR3 is 18 residues long. From germline, CDR1 is MGHRA and CDR2 YSYEKL. Here the CDR3 reads CASSQDHGREAPRETQYF. The CDR3 region has the DNA TGCGCCAGCAGCCAAGATCATGGGCGGGAGGCTCCAAGGGAGACCCAGTACTTC.

Concerning this clonotype itself: A much more abundant neighbour one base away suggests this may be a read error. The chain combines TRBV7-2 with TRBJ1-2; TRBD1 agrees at 10 bases. V trimming: 5 bases; J trimming: 2 bases; junction bases outside the gene matches: 2. This CDR3 is built from 14 residues. Germline V lookup: CDR1 SGHTA, CDR2 FQGNSA. Here the CDR3 reads CASSDRGRNYGYTF. The CDR3 coding sequence is TGTGCCAGCAGCGACAGGGGGCGGAACTATGGCTACACCTTC.

J is TRBJ1-3 and V is TRBV4-2; tentatively, D is TRBD1 (5 bases). The V end was cut by 2 bases, the J end by 0 bases, with 14 bases between. The CDR3 has 17 amino acids. Germline assignment: CDR1 LGHNA and CDR2 YNFKEQ. The CDR3 region has the DNA TGTGCCAGCAGCCAATCCCTGACTAGGGGCTCTGGAAACACCATATATTTT. It translates to CASSQSLTRGSGNTIYF.

The chain employs TRBV15 and TRBJ2-3, with TRBD2 identical over 15 bases. Germline CDR1 is LNHNV and CDR2 is YYDKDF (reference sequence). After removal of 1 base from V and 4 bases from J, the junction contained 0 bases not matched to a gene. The CDR3 sequence is 16 residues long. This CDR3 reads CATSRGTSGGADTQYF. As DNA, the CDR3 is TGTGCCACCAGCAGAGGGACTAGCGGGGGGGCAGATACGCAGTATTTT.

This clonotype was counted only a few times. The genes are TRBV12-3 or TRBV12-4 and TRBJ1-5; TRBD1 matches at 7 bases. V lost 1 base and J lost 2; bases outside the gene matches: 5. The CDR3 totals 16 residues. DNA for the CDR3: TGTGCCAGCAGTTTAGGGGCAGGGGGGCGCAATCAGCCCCAGCATTTT. Amino acid sequence: CASSLGAGGRNQPQHF.

The chain uses TRBV20-1 and TRBJ2-1; unclear D gene. The CDR3 loop spans 11 amino acids. Germline V CDR1 and CDR2: DFQATT, SNEGSKA (reference sequence). Trimming removed 1 base at V and 10 bases at J, with 8 bases between. Written as DNA, the CDR3 is TGCAGTGCTAGAGTAGATGGGGAGCAGTTCTTC. Translation gives CSARVDGEQFF.

The chain couples TRBV28 to TRBJ2-1; 7 nucleotides align to TRBD2. The CDR3 has 14 amino acids. Per germline, CDR1 MDHEN and CDR2 SYDVKM. With 8 bases clipped from V and 8 bases from J, the junction kept 12 bases outside the gene matches. The CDR3 sequence: CASGPRMSGDEQFF. CDR3 coding DNA: TGTGCCAGCGGTCCCCGGATGAGCGGGGATGAGCAGTTCTTC.

V usage is TRBV10-1 and J usage is TRBJ2-7; no reliable D call. CDR1 is WNHNN and CDR2 is SYGVQD in the germline V gene (reference sequence). The V end was cut by 2 bases, the J end by 1 base, with 9 bases between. The length of the CDR3 is 14 residues. The CDR3: CASSENSGSYEQYF. The CDR3 bases are TGCGCCAGCAGTGAGAATTCTGGTTCCTACGAGCAGTACTTC.

This chain connects TRBV12-3 or TRBV12-4 to TRBJ2-6; tentative D call: TRBD2 (5 bases). V shed 3 bases and J shed 1 base, with 13 bases lying between them. This CDR3 comprises 17 residues. The CDR3 coding sequence is TGTGCCAGCAGTTTGGGTAGCGTCCTATCTGGGGCCAACGTCCTGACTTTC. As protein: CASSLGSVLSGANVLTF.

The chain links TRBV9 to TRBJ2-2; D unclear. The CDR3 has 14 residues. The V end lost 4 bases, the J end lost 6 bases, and 13 bases lay between the germline ends. The germline gives CDR1 SGDLS, CDR2 YYNGEE. The CDR3: CASSTPSVSGELFF. Here the CDR3 DNA reads TGTGCCAGCAGCACCCCCTCGGTCTCCGGGGAGCTGTTTTTT.

This rearrangement joins TRBV6-2 or TRBV6-3 to TRBJ2-1, with no clear D. The length of the CDR3 is 15 residues. Germline CDR1 MNHEY, CDR2 SVGEGT. The V and J ends lost 2 bases and 6 bases respectively, with 14 bases between them. The CDR3 reads CASSYPLTMRNEQFF. The CDR3 bases are TGTGCCAGCAGTTACCCACTTACTATGCGCAATGAGCAGTTCTTC.

V usage is TRBV6-5 and J usage is TRBJ2-7; possible D gene TRBD1, 7 bases. The germline gives CDR1 MNHEY, CDR2 SVGAGI. Trimming stripped 5 bases from V and 4 bases from J, with 15 bases between. The CDR3 totals 14 residues. DNA for the CDR3: TGTGCCAGCAGTGACAGGGACTTCAGATACGAGCAGTACTTC. This codes for CASSDRDFRYEQYF.

The chain carries TRBV18 and TRBJ1-6; TRBD1 aligns across 11 bases. Germline-derived CDR1 and CDR2 are KGHSH and LQKENI. V was clipped by 6 bases and J by 10 bases; unmatched bases: 8. The length of the CDR3 is 15 residues. The DNA of the CDR3 is TGTGCCAGCTCTCCAGGGACAGGGGGAATGTCACCCCTCCACTTT. Its protein is CASSPGTGGMSPLHF.

Ten or more counts support this clonotype. V usage is TRBV20-1 and J usage is TRBJ2-7, with a possible D match to TRBD1 (5 bases). Trimming took 1 base from V and 3 from J, leaving 7 bases between them. The germline V gene encodes CDR1 DFQATT and CDR2 SNEGSKA (reference sequence). This CDR3 is 12 amino acids long. The CDR3 coding sequence is TGCAGTGCTAGAGGCCAGGGCTACGAGCAGTACTTC. The encoded protein is CSARGQGYEQYF.